Below are 9 T cell receptor beta chains sequenced from a single sample in a study of technical replicates of blood from a handful of donors (dated by TCRdb to 2016 to 2017). Libraries came from the immunoSEQ multiplex PCR assay. TCRdb stores this immuneACCESS table with in-frame sequences only. Part of the clones is absent; in the studies checked, under half of the shortfall reflects unresolved V genes, and no reason is known for the rest. This sample holds approximately 80,000 clones; roughly 98% were observed only once. Roughly 0.15% of the sample belongs to the ten largest clones. The sequenced sample consisted of T cells isolated from PBMCs. These receptors all stem from a human donor in good health.

The V and J genes are TRBV5-4 and TRBJ1-1, with D perhaps TRBD1 (6 bases). The CDR3 is 16 amino acids. From germline, CDR1 is SGHNT and CDR2 YYREEE (reference sequence). V lost 4 bases and J lost 4, with 20 bases in between. The CDR3 DNA follows: TGTGCCAGCAGCCCTCCCGTGAGGGGGAGCGGCACTGAAGCTTTCTTT. Its translation is CASSPPVRGSGTEAFF.

The chain employs TRBV5-1 and TRBJ1-5, with D tentatively TRBD1 (5 bases). Trimming stripped 4 bases from V and 3 bases from J, with 14 bases between. From germline, CDR1 is SGHRS and CDR2 YFSETQ. The CDR3 runs 15 residues. CDR3 amino acids: CASSLDQGFNQPQHF. Written as DNA, the CDR3 is TGCGCCAGCAGCCTAGATCAGGGTTTCAATCAGCCCCAGCATTTT.

V gene TRBV4-1 combines with J gene TRBJ2-7; D unresolved. Germline V gene lookup returns CDR1 MGHRA and CDR2 YSYEKL. CDR3 length: 13 residues. Trimming removed 0 bases at V and 3 bases at J, with 6 bases between. This chain's CDR3 is CASSQEFGYEQYF. CDR3 in DNA: TGCGCCAGCAGCCAAGAGTTCGGCTACGAGCAGTACTTC.

This chain uses TRBV27 with TRBJ2-1; 7 nucleotides match TRBD2. The CDR3 extends over 17 amino acids. Germline V gene lookup returns CDR1 MNHEY and CDR2 SMNVEV (reference sequence). The ends lost 2 bases at V and 9 bases at J; junction bases unmatched: 16. The CDR3 loop reads CASSLRVPASGRGEQFF. The CDR3 DNA is TGTGCCAGCAGTTTAAGGGTCCCGGCTAGCGGAAGGGGTGAGCAGTTCTTC.

Turning to this clone: The junction shows a germline mismatch at one end, possibly a read error. The chain combines TRBV12-5 with TRBJ2-5; maybe TRBD1 (5 bases). The CDR3 length is 19 residues. In germline, CDR1 is LGHNT, CDR2 FRNRAP. CDR3 sequence (DNA): TGTGCTAATGGTTTGGTACTTTTCGGTCAGGGTCGGATGGTGGAGACCCAGTACTTC. Amino acids: CANGLVLFGQGRMVETQYF.

V is TRBV5-1 and J is TRBJ2-7; 9 bases are a match to TRBD2. The V segment lost 0 bases and the J segment 5 bases; nucleotides outside the gene matches: 3. This CDR3 region has 14 residues. Germline loops: CDR1 SGHRS, CDR2 YFSETQ. CDR3 DNA: TGCGCCAGCAGCTTGGTTACTAGCGGGCACGAGCAGTACTTC. Its protein product is CASSLVTSGHEQYF.

The chain links TRBV18 to TRBJ2-7; no definite D call. Trimming took off 5 bases at V and 2 bases at J, with 7 bases between the two ends. Germline V lookup: CDR1 KGHSH, CDR2 LQKENI. The CDR3 is 12 residues long. This CDR3 reads CASSINTYEQYF. CDR3 coding DNA: TGTGCCAGCTCAATTAACACCTACGAGCAGTACTTC.

CDR3 nucleotides: TGTGCCAGCAGTGATTACCAGACGCAGTATTTT. Amino acids: CASSDYQTQYF. The chain has TRBV25-1 and TRBJ2-3; D not resolved. This CDR3 region has 11 residues. With 3 bases removed from V and 9 bases from J, the gap between germline ends came to 7 bases. CDR1 is MGHDK and CDR2 is SYGVNS in the germline V gene.

Points on this clone: At the DNA level, this CDR3 is encoded by other sequences in the same sample as well. The J gene is TRBJ1-2, the V gene TRBV10-1; 9 positions match TRBD1. The CDR3 sequence is 14 residues long. Germline assignment: CDR1 WNHNN and CDR2 SYGVQD (reference sequence). The ends lost 5 bases at V and 6 bases at J; junction bases unmatched: 7. The DNA of the CDR3 is TGCGCCAGCAGTCCCGGGACAGGGTTTGATGGCTACACCTTC. Amino acids: CASSPGTGFDGYTF.